These T cell receptor beta chains were read from a single sample in a study of identical twins. TCRdb independently ran MiXCR on the 5' RACE reads; one entry per CDR3 protein. The sample has roughly 490,000 distinct CDR3 sequences; approximately 15% are singletons. These data also featured in a second study, about yellow fever vaccine responses in identical twins.

The sequenced sample was CD4+ T cells sorted from blood. The receptor set was obtained from a woman younger than 35 in good health. Both conserved end residues are part of each CDR3. The order of the fields is D gene, clone size, V gene, J gene, CDR3 protein, CDR3 DNA. A D gene is named only where the DNA matches it firmly. Clone size, where shown, is once, few, many, or a class for clones that have expanded.

D gene: .; clone size: .; V gene: TRBV5-1; J gene: TRBJ2-5; CDR3 protein: CASSLVASPQETQYF; CDR3 DNA: TGCGCCAGCAGCTTGGTGGCTAGTCCACAAGAGACCCAGTACTTC
D gene: .; clone size: few; V gene: TRBV4-3; J gene: TRBJ1-5; CDR3 protein: CASSQDGVSNQPQHF; CDR3 DNA: TGCGCCAGCAGCCAAGATGGAGTTAGCAATCAGCCCCAGCATTTT
D gene: .; clone size: few; V gene: TRBV28; J gene: TRBJ2-7; CDR3 protein: CASSDRGGDEQYF; CDR3 DNA: TGTGCCAGCAGTGATAGGGGTGGCGACGAGCAGTACTTC
D gene: .; clone size: few; V gene: TRBV20-1; J gene: TRBJ2-5; CDR3 protein: CSARDVRLGGRSQTQYF; CDR3 DNA: TGCAGTGCTAGAGATGTGCGACTTGGGGGACGCAGCCAGACCCAGTACTTC
D gene: .; clone size: few; V gene: TRBV6-1; J gene: TRBJ1-1; CDR3 protein: CASSDTFGNTEAFF; CDR3 DNA: TGTGCCAGCAGTGACACCTTTGGGAACACTGAAGCTTTCTTT
D gene: TRBD2; clone size: few; V gene: TRBV15; J gene: TRBJ2-3; CDR3 protein: CATSRDNRRGATDTQYF; CDR3 DNA: TGTGCCACCAGCAGAGATAATAGGCGGGGGGCCACAGATACGCAGTATTTT
D gene: .; clone size: .; V gene: TRBV7-9; J gene: TRBJ2-3; CDR3 protein: CASSLAPPGETDTQYF; CDR3 DNA: TGTGCCAGCAGCTTAGCCCCTCCGGGAGAAACAGATACGCAGTATTTT
D gene: .; clone size: many; V gene: TRBV3-1; J gene: TRBJ1-6; CDR3 protein: CASSQKGGDSPLHF; CDR3 DNA: TGTGCCAGCAGCCAAAAGGGAGGGGATTCACCCCTCCACTTT
D gene: .; clone size: few; V gene: TRBV4-3; J gene: TRBJ2-7; CDR3 protein: CASSQGGGSHYEQYF; CDR3 DNA: TGCGCCAGCAGCCAAGGTGGAGGGTCCCACTACGAGCAGTACTTC
D gene: .; clone size: few; V gene: TRBV7-9; J gene: TRBJ1-6; CDR3 protein: CASSDSGNSPLHF; CDR3 DNA: TGTGCCAGCAGCGACAGTGGGAATTCACCCCTCCACTTT
D gene: .; clone size: many; V gene: TRBV7-9; J gene: TRBJ2-7; CDR3 protein: CASSGTNPYEQYF; CDR3 DNA: TGTGCCAGCAGCGGGACCAATCCCTACGAGCAGTACTTC
D gene: TRBD1; clone size: .; V gene: TRBV20-1; J gene: TRBJ1-6; CDR3 protein: CSARRTGGNSPLHF; CDR3 DNA: TGCAGTGCCCGAAGGACAGGGGGAAATTCACCCCTCCACTTT
D gene: .; clone size: .; V gene: TRBV3-1; J gene: TRBJ2-5; CDR3 protein: CASSQNSRGETQYF; CDR3 DNA: TGTGCCAGCAGCCAAAATTCCAGGGGAGAGACCCAGTACTTC
D gene: TRBD2; clone size: few; V gene: TRBV28; J gene: TRBJ2-1; CDR3 protein: CASRLAGEHNEQFF; CDR3 DNA: TGTGCCAGCAGACTAGCGGGAGAGCACAATGAGCAGTTCTTC
D gene: TRBD2; clone size: few; V gene: TRBV10-3; J gene: TRBJ2-2; CDR3 protein: CAISARGGGLGAGELFF; CDR3 DNA: TGTGCCATCAGTGCCCGTGGCGGGGGGCTGGGTGCCGGGGAGCTGTTTTTT
D gene: TRBD2; clone size: .; V gene: TRBV28; J gene: TRBJ2-3; CDR3 protein: CASSSGLAGGRTDTQYF; CDR3 DNA: TGTGCCAGCAGTTCGGGACTAGCGGGAGGTCGCACAGATACGCAGTATTTT
D gene: .; clone size: few; V gene: TRBV6-2/TRBV6-3; J gene: TRBJ1-3; CDR3 protein: CASGPRTDSGNTIYF; CDR3 DNA: TGTGCCAGCGGACCCCGGACGGACTCTGGAAACACCATATATTTT
D gene: TRBD2; clone size: .; V gene: TRBV5-6; J gene: TRBJ2-5; CDR3 protein: CASSPYRDTVGLAVYQETQYF; CDR3 DNA: TGTGCCAGCAGCCCCTATCGGGACACGGTGGGACTAGCGGTATACCAAGAGACCCAGTACTTC
D gene: TRBD1; clone size: .; V gene: TRBV20-1; J gene: TRBJ1-1; CDR3 protein: CSARPWDRGLTEAFF; CDR3 DNA: TGCAGTGCTAGACCTTGGGACAGGGGTTTAACTGAAGCTTTCTTT
D gene: .; clone size: few; V gene: TRBV3-1; J gene: TRBJ2-4; CDR3 protein: CASSPMGGRDIQYF; CDR3 DNA: TGTGCCAGCAGCCCCATGGGGGGGCGGGACATTCAGTACTTC
D gene: .; clone size: .; V gene: TRBV11-3; J gene: TRBJ1-1; CDR3 protein: CLATVLRWENTEAFF; CDR3 DNA: TGTCTGGCGACAGTGCTCAGATGGGAGAACACTGAAGCTTTCTTT
D gene: TRBD1; clone size: few; V gene: TRBV2; J gene: TRBJ1-2; CDR3 protein: CASSEDRNYGYTF; CDR3 DNA: TGTGCCAGCAGTGAGGACAGGAACTATGGCTACACCTTC
D gene: TRBD2; clone size: few; V gene: TRBV6-2/TRBV6-3; J gene: TRBJ2-5; CDR3 protein: CASTNPGLAPREETQYF; CDR3 DNA: TGTGCCAGCACCAACCCGGGACTAGCGCCCCGAGAGGAGACCCAGTACTTC
D gene: .; clone size: .; V gene: TRBV15; J gene: TRBJ2-7; CDR3 protein: CATSRDLVFYEQYF; CDR3 DNA: TGTGCCACCAGCAGAGATTTAGTTTTCTACGAGCAGTACTTC
D gene: TRBD2; clone size: .; V gene: TRBV20-1; J gene: TRBJ2-7; CDR3 protein: CSAGVAGVGYEQYF; CDR3 DNA: TGCAGTGCTGGAGTAGCGGGCGTAGGCTACGAGCAGTACTTC
D gene: TRBD1; clone size: .; V gene: TRBV6-5; J gene: TRBJ2-5; CDR3 protein: CASSYQGVSETQYF; CDR3 DNA: TGTGCCAGCAGTTATCAGGGGGTTTCGGAGACCCAGTACTTC
D gene: .; clone size: many; V gene: TRBV24-1; J gene: TRBJ2-1; CDR3 protein: CATSDRGGVVEQFF; CDR3 DNA: TGTGCCACCAGTGATCGCGGCGGGGTGGTTGAGCAGTTCTTC
D gene: .; clone size: .; V gene: TRBV3-1; J gene: TRBJ1-2; CDR3 protein: CASSRWTEFNYGYTF; CDR3 DNA: TGTGCCAGCAGCCGGTGGACAGAGTTTAACTATGGCTACACCTTC
D gene: .; clone size: .; V gene: TRBV20-1; J gene: TRBJ2-3; CDR3 protein: CSARDDRTDTQYF; CDR3 DNA: TGCAGTGCTAGAGATGATAGGACAGATACGCAGTATTTT
D gene: .; clone size: few; V gene: TRBV30; J gene: TRBJ1-6; CDR3 protein: CAWSGRTDSPLHF; CDR3 DNA: TGTGCCTGGAGTGGCCGTACGGATTCACCCCTCCACTTT
D gene: .; clone size: few; V gene: TRBV27; J gene: TRBJ2-3; CDR3 protein: CASGGRGMGTDTQYF; CDR3 DNA: TGTGCCAGCGGCGGACGGGGGATGGGAACAGATACGCAGTATTTT
D gene: TRBD2; clone size: few; V gene: TRBV12-3/TRBV12-4; J gene: TRBJ2-3; CDR3 protein: CASRRGASGTDTQYF; CDR3 DNA: TGTGCCAGCAGACGAGGGGCTAGCGGTACAGATACGCAGTATTTT
D gene: .; clone size: .; V gene: TRBV7-9; J gene: TRBJ2-7; CDR3 protein: CASSLAGQPEQYF; CDR3 DNA: TGTGCCAGCAGCTTAGCGGGTCAGCCCGAGCAGTACTTC
D gene: TRBD2; clone size: .; V gene: TRBV28; J gene: TRBJ2-7; CDR3 protein: CASSPSGSVYEQYF; CDR3 DNA: TGTGCCAGCAGCCCTAGCGGGAGTGTCTACGAGCAGTACTTC
D gene: TRBD1; clone size: .; V gene: TRBV5-1; J gene: TRBJ1-1; CDR3 protein: CASSLEGRGANTEAFF; CDR3 DNA: TGCGCCAGCAGCTTGGAGGGCAGGGGGGCTAACACTGAAGCTTTCTTT
D gene: .; clone size: .; V gene: TRBV7-9; J gene: TRBJ1-5; CDR3 protein: CASSLGLLGDQPQHF; CDR3 DNA: TGTGCCAGCAGCTTAGGCTTACTGGGTGATCAGCCCCAGCATTTT
D gene: .; clone size: few; V gene: TRBV23-1; J gene: TRBJ2-3; CDR3 protein: CASSRRVLDTQYF; CDR3 DNA: TGCGCCAGCAGTCGAAGGGTGCTAGATACGCAGTATTTT
D gene: .; clone size: few; V gene: TRBV29-1; J gene: TRBJ1-1; CDR3 protein: CSVSMGANTEAFF; CDR3 DNA: TGCAGCGTTTCCATGGGGGCGAACACTGAAGCTTTCTTT
D gene: .; clone size: few; V gene: TRBV20-1; J gene: TRBJ2-7; CDR3 protein: CSAREVEGGADEQYF; CDR3 DNA: TGCAGTGCTAGAGAGGTAGAGGGGGGGGCGGACGAGCAGTACTTC
D gene: TRBD2; clone size: many; V gene: TRBV3-1; J gene: TRBJ2-3; CDR3 protein: CASSPSASGADTQYF; CDR3 DNA: TGTGCCAGCTCCCCCTCGGCTAGCGGGGCGGATACGCAGTATTTT
D gene: TRBD2; clone size: .; V gene: TRBV6-7; J gene: TRBJ2-1; CDR3 protein: CASIRLAGNSYNEQFF; CDR3 DNA: TGTGCCAGCATCAGACTAGCGGGGAACTCCTACAATGAGCAGTTCTTC
D gene: .; clone size: many; V gene: TRBV24-1; J gene: TRBJ2-2; CDR3 protein: CATSRGGTGELFF; CDR3 DNA: TGTGCCACCAGCCGCGGAGGGACCGGGGAGCTGTTTTTT
D gene: TRBD1; clone size: few; V gene: TRBV10-3; J gene: TRBJ2-5; CDR3 protein: CAAGDRQETQYF; CDR3 DNA: TGTGCCGCCGGGGACAGACAAGAGACCCAGTACTTC
D gene: TRBD2; clone size: few; V gene: TRBV11-1; J gene: TRBJ2-7; CDR3 protein: CASSSGGLAGVGSYEQYF; CDR3 DNA: TGTGCCAGCAGCTCAGGGGGACTAGCGGGGGTTGGTTCCTACGAGCAGTACTTC
D gene: .; clone size: many; V gene: TRBV7-6; J gene: TRBJ1-6; CDR3 protein: CASSSYTGSSYNSPLHF; CDR3 DNA: TGTGCCAGCAGCTCTTACACAGGGAGCTCCTATAATTCACCCCTCCACTTT
D gene: .; clone size: few; V gene: TRBV6-2/TRBV6-3; J gene: TRBJ2-6; CDR3 protein: CASSYPGNVLTF; CDR3 DNA: TGTGCCAGCAGTTACCCGGGCAACGTCCTGACTTTC
D gene: TRBD2; clone size: few; V gene: TRBV6-1; J gene: TRBJ2-2; CDR3 protein: CASSLSGTSGSTGELFF; CDR3 DNA: TGTGCCAGCAGTCTGAGCGGGACTAGCGGGAGTACCGGGGAGCTGTTTTTT
D gene: .; clone size: few; V gene: TRBV5-1; J gene: TRBJ2-2; CDR3 protein: CASSGVGWTGELFF; CDR3 DNA: TGCGCCAGCAGCGGCGTGGGGTGGACCGGGGAGCTGTTTTTT
D gene: .; clone size: many; V gene: TRBV7-9; J gene: TRBJ2-1; CDR3 protein: CASSLAVFGQFF; CDR3 DNA: TGTGCCAGCAGCTTAGCGGTATTCGGGCAGTTCTTC
D gene: TRBD2; clone size: few; V gene: TRBV12-3/TRBV12-4; J gene: TRBJ2-5; CDR3 protein: CASNRGDRQETQYF; CDR3 DNA: TGTGCCAGCAACCGGGGGGACCGCCAAGAGACCCAGTACTTC
D gene: .; clone size: few; V gene: TRBV10-1; J gene: TRBJ2-3; CDR3 protein: CASSDYRRAVMDTQYF; CDR3 DNA: TGCGCCAGCAGTGATTATAGGAGGGCCGTAATGGATACGCAGTATTTT